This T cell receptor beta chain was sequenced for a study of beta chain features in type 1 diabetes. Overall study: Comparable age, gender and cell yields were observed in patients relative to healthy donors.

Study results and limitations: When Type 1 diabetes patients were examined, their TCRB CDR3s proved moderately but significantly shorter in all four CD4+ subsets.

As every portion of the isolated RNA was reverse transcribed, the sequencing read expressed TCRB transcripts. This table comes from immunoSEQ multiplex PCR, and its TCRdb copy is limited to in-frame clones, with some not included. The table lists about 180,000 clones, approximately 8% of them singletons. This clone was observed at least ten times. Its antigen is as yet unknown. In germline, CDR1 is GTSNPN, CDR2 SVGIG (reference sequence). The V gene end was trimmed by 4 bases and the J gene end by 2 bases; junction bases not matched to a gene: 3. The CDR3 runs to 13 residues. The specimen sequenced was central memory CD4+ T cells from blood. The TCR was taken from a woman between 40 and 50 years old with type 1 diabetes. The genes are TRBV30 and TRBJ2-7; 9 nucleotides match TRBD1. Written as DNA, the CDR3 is TGTGCCTGGAAACAGGGGGCCGCCTACGAGCAGTACTTC. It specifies CAWKQGAAYEQYF.